A single sample is the source of the 17 T cell receptor beta chains below, sequenced in a study of cytomegalovirus exposure and HLA in healthy donors. PCR amplification relied on 60 Vbeta primers (plus 13 Jbeta primers). Profiling relied on immunoSEQ multiplex PCR, and the TCRdb table lists in-frame clones only, not all of them. The sample consists of roughly 180,000 clones, around 81% of them appearing once. The source material was PBMCs. These receptors were collected from a woman younger than 35 in good health and CMV-seropositive.

The table lists this clone with a few counts. Within the sample, other DNA sequences also encode this same CDR3. This rearrangement joins TRBV6-1 to TRBJ2-7, with D perhaps TRBD1 (6 bases). Between the trimmed V and J ends, which lost 1 base and 7 bases, there was a span of 11 bases. The CDR3 runs to 13 residues. The germline V gene encodes CDR1 MNHNS and CDR2 SASEGT. CDR3 region: CASSEVTGREQYV. The CDR3 DNA sequence: TGTGCCAGCAGTGAAGTGACAGGTAGGGAGCAGTACGTC.

Points on this clone: Since no conserved phenylalanine or tryptophan closes the CDR3, a read error is the likely cause. V gene TRBV19 combines with J gene TRBJ1-6; D perhaps matches TRBD1 (5 bases). The V end lost 6 bases, the J end lost 10 bases, and 13 bases lay between the germline ends. CDR1 is LNHDA and CDR2 is SQIVND in the germline V gene (reference sequence). The CDR3 is 13 residues long. CDR3 amino acids: CASSPGDRSPLHL. The CDR3, as DNA: TGTGCCAGTAGCCCGGGGGACCGGTCACCCCTCCACCTT.

This chain joins TRBV5-1 and TRBJ2-7; 8 bases agree with TRBD1. The V segment lost 1 base and the J segment 1 base; nucleotides outside the gene matches: 4. CDR1 is SGHRS, CDR2 YFSETQ, per germline. CDR3 length: 15 amino acids. This CDR3 reads CASSLLQGASYEQYF. In DNA form, the CDR3 reads TGCGCCAGCAGCTTGCTGCAGGGGGCATCCTACGAGCAGTACTTC.

The chain couples TRBV7-9 to TRBJ2-5; a possible D gene is TRBD1 (5 bases). This CDR3 region has 15 residues. Germline V lookup: CDR1 SEHNR, CDR2 FQNEAQ (reference sequence). With 3 bases removed from V and 5 bases from J, the gap between germline ends came to 16 bases. The CDR3, as DNA: TGTGCCAGCAGCTTTGGTGGACACGAAGGGGAGACCCAGTACTTC. Its translation: CASSFGGHEGETQYF. The entire variable domain, with the rest obtained from reference TRBV7-9 and TRBJ2-5, is as follows: DTGVSQNPRHKITKRGQNVTFRCDPISEHNRLYWYRQTLGQGPEFLTYFQNEAQLEKSRLLSDRFSAERPKGSFSTLEIQRTEQGDSAMYLCASSFGGHEGETQYFGPGTRLLVL.

This clone was observed a handful of times. This chain joins TRBV7-9 and TRBJ1-4; D gene unclear. CDR3 size: 13 residues. Looked up from germline, CDR1 is SEHNR and CDR2 is FQNEAQ (reference sequence). The V end was cut by 5 bases, the J end by 7 bases, with 11 bases between. The CDR3 bases are TGTGCCAGCAGCCCCAGGATAAGTGAAAAACTGTTTTTT. Protein: CASSPRISEKLFF.

The rearrangement joins TRBV19 to TRBJ2-1; 11 bases agree with TRBD1. This CDR3 is built from 15 residues. Per germline, CDR1 LNHDA and CDR2 SQIVND (reference sequence). V lost 5 bases to trimming and J lost 12 bases; unmatched junction nucleotides: 12. The CDR3 DNA follows: TGTGCCAGTAGTTGGGGGACAGGGGGACGGTTTAGGCAGTTCTTC. As protein: CASSWGTGGRFRQFF.

This clone was observed once. This chain connects TRBV30 to TRBJ2-1; D gene ambiguous. Trimming shortened V by 4 bases and J by 8 bases, and 9 bases separated the two germline ends. The CDR3 runs to 11 residues. Germline lookup yields CDR1 GTSNPN and CDR2 SVGIG (reference sequence). The CDR3 sequence is CAWTPGYEQFF. The CDR3 DNA reads as TGTGCCTGGACTCCCGGGTATGAGCAGTTCTTC. Full variable domain (missing parts from reference TRBV30 and TRBJ2-1): SQTIHQWPATLVQPVGSPLSLECTVEGTSNPNLYWYRQAAGRGLQLLFYSVGIGQISSEVPQNLSASRPQDRQFILSSKKLLLSDSGFYLCAWTPGYEQFFGPGTRLTVL.

The gene calls are TRBV2 and TRBJ2-7, with 10 bases that match TRBD2. Germline CDR1 is SNHLY and CDR2 is FYNNEI. The ends lost 3 bases at V and 3 bases at J; junction bases unmatched: 2. The CDR3 consists of 14 residues. CDR3 residues: CASSELAGGYEQYV. CDR3 bases: TGTGCCAGCAGTGAGTTAGCGGGGGGCTACGAGCAGTACGTC.

The chain couples TRBV10-3 to TRBJ2-1, with TRBD1 matching over 9 bases. CDR3 length: 14 residues. Germline CDR1 ENHRY, CDR2 SYGVKD. The ends lost 10 bases at V and 5 bases at J; junction bases unmatched: 9. The CDR3 DNA follows: TGTGCCACCATGGGACAGGGTCGTAACAATGAGCAGTTCTTC. It yields the protein CATMGQGRNNEQFF.

In DNA form, the CDR3 reads TGTGCCAGCAGCTTATCCCCGGGAAAGGAATCACCCCTCCACTTT. This codes for CASSLSPGKESPLHF. The chain employs TRBV7-9 and TRBJ1-6; D gene uncertain. Trimming stripped 2 bases from V and 10 bases from J, with 15 bases between. Germline CDR1 SEHNR, CDR2 FQNEAQ (reference sequence). The CDR3 is 15 residues long.

The chain has TRBV11-2 and TRBJ2-7, with 9 positions matching TRBD1. With V trimmed by 5 bases and J by 3 bases, 8 bases remained unmatched. The germline V gene has CDR1 SGHAT and CDR2 FQNNGV. The CDR3 is made up of 15 amino acids. The CDR3 loop is CASSPSRDRDYEQYF. The CDR3, as DNA: TGTGCCAGCAGCCCCTCCCGGGACAGGGACTACGAGCAGTACTTC.

The rearrangement joins TRBV7-9 to TRBJ2-3; 13 nucleotides match TRBD2. Germline V gene sequence: CDR1 SEHNR, CDR2 FQNEAQ (reference sequence). CDR3 length: 16 amino acids. The V gene end was trimmed by 7 bases and the J gene end by 5 bases; junction bases not matched to a gene: 9. The CDR3 bases are TGTGCCAGCAACGTACTAGCGGGGGGGGCAGGAGATACGCAGTATTTT. Translating it yields CASNVLAGGAGDTQYF. The variable domain in full, with the rest retrieved from reference TRBV7-9 and TRBJ2-3, is DTGVSQNPRHKITKRGQNVTFRCDPISEHNRLYWYRQTLGQGPEFLTYFQNEAQLEKSRLLSDRFSAERPKGSFSTLEIQRTEQGDSAMYLCASNVLAGGAGDTQYFGPGTRLTVL.

The V gene is TRBV5-1, the J gene TRBJ2-5; 12 bases match TRBD2. The V segment lost 2 bases and the J segment 2 bases; nucleotides outside the gene matches: 1. Looked up from germline, CDR1 is SGHRS and CDR2 is YFSETQ. The CDR3 spans 15 residues. The chain's CDR3 is CASSFGLAGQETQYF. DNA of the CDR3: TGCGCCAGCAGCTTTGGACTAGCGGGGCAAGAGACCCAGTACTTC.

This clone has only a few counts. The genes are TRBV30 and TRBJ2-2; 9 nucleotides line up with TRBD1. This CDR3 has 14 amino acids. Unmatched junction bases numbered 4, after V lost 3 bases and J lost 5 bases. Germline CDR1 reads GTSNPN; CDR2 reads SVGIG (reference sequence). DNA for the CDR3: TGTGCCTGGAGCCTGGGACAGGGAACCGGGGAGCTGTTTTTT. Translating gives CAWSLGQGTGELFF.

The DNA for the CDR3 is TGTGCCAGCTCAACCGGGACTAGCGGGTCCGGCACAGATACGCAGTATTTT. This encodes CASSTGTSGSGTDTQYF. The chain employs TRBV18 and TRBJ2-3, with 12 bases fitting TRBD2. The length of the CDR3 is 17 residues. Per germline, CDR1 KGHSH and CDR2 LQKENI. V was clipped by 5 bases and J by 1 base; unmatched bases: 7.

This clone has more than one count but fewer than ten. This sequence joins TRBV2 and TRBJ1-5; 7 bases line up with TRBD1. Trimming cost V 6 bases and J 6 bases; bases outside gene matches: 5. The CDR3 has 13 residues. Germline loops: CDR1 SNHLY, CDR2 FYNNEI. The CDR3 is CASRGTESQPQHF. The CDR3 DNA sequence: TGTGCCAGCAGAGGGACAGAGAGTCAGCCCCAGCATTTT.

V gene TRBV9 combines with J gene TRBJ2-1; the match to TRBD1 covers 9 bases. V was pared by 3 bases and J by 0 bases, with 13 bases of the junction left unmatched. The CDR3 is made up of 19 amino acids. Looked up from germline, CDR1 is SGDLS and CDR2 is YYNGEE. CDR3 bases: TGTGCCAGCAGCGCCCCAACGGGACAGGGACAAAGCTCCTACAATGAGCAGTTCTTC. Translating it yields CASSAPTGQGQSSYNEQFF.